One sample yielded the 24 T cell receptor beta chains listed below, sequenced in a study of T cell responses to AZD1222 COVID-19 vaccine. Here immunoSEQ multiplex PCR was the method, and the copy in TCRdb shows in-frame clones only, minus some. The table includes more than 85,000 clones, roughly 88% detected once. The sample in question was peripheral blood, obtained on day 0 of MenACWY control vaccination. All receptors come from an adult in good health.

V usage is TRBV27 and J usage is TRBJ2-5, with D possibly being TRBD2 (6 bases). Germline CDR1 reads MNHEY; CDR2 reads SMNVEV (reference sequence). Trimming stripped 6 bases from V and 4 bases from J, with 18 bases between. The CDR3 is 15 residues long. The CDR3, as DNA: TGTGCCAGCAGCTCCCCCCCCGGGCGGGGAGAGACCCAGTACTTC. Protein product: CASSSPPGRGETQYF.

This clone is medium-sized within its sample. The gene calls are TRBV6-5 and TRBJ2-7; TRBD1 agrees at 8 bases. Germline V gives CDR1 MNHEY, CDR2 SVGAGI. CDR3 length: 13 amino acids. J was trimmed by 6 bases and V by 2 bases; bases with no gene match: 3. The DNA of the CDR3 is TGTGCCAGCAGTTACCTACAGGGGGTCGAGCAGTACTTC. As protein: CASSYLQGVEQYF.

The V call is TRBV25-1, the J call TRBJ1-2, with D perhaps matching TRBD1 (6 bases). Trimming pared 0 bases from V and 3 bases from J, leaving 11 bases between. Germline-derived CDR1 and CDR2 are MGHDK and SYGVNS. This CDR3 contains 15 residues. CDR3 DNA: TGTGCCAGCAGTGAATATAGGACAGCGGACTATGGCTACACCTTC. It is translated as CASSEYRTADYGYTF.

V usage is TRBV6-6 and J usage is TRBJ2-7; 7 nucleotides match TRBD2. Germline V gene sequence: CDR1 MNHNY, CDR2 SVGAGI (reference sequence). CDR3 length: 15 residues. J gave up 6 bases and V 0 bases, and 8 bases lay outside the gene matches. Here the CDR3 DNA reads TGTGCCAGCAGTTACTCGGCTAGCGGTCTCTCCGAGCAGTACTTC. This gives the protein CASSYSASGLSEQYF.

In this sample, this clone turned up once. CDR3 coding DNA: TGTGCCAGCAGCCCAGGACTGCCGAGCTCCTATAATTCACCCCTCCACTTT. Its protein product is CASSPGLPSSYNSPLHF. The J gene is TRBJ1-6, the V gene TRBV7-2; D gene ambiguous. V gave up 5 bases and J gave up 0 bases, with 14 bases separating them. The CDR3 has 17 amino acids. Looked up from germline, CDR1 is SGHTA and CDR2 is FQGNSA.

The chain joins TRBV7-2 to TRBJ2-1, with TRBD1 matching 10 bases. The CDR3 is 15 residues long. V was clipped by 2 bases and J by 3 bases; unmatched bases: 1. The germline gives CDR1 SGHTA, CDR2 FQGNSA. CDR3 coding DNA: TGTGCCAGCAGCTTAAGGACAGGGGGCTACAATGAGCAGTTCTTC. As protein: CASSLRTGGYNEQFF.

This clone was counted a few times. V and J are TRBV27 and TRBJ2-3; no firm D call. V lost 2 bases, J lost 1 base, and 7 bases lay in between. Germline V gene lookup returns CDR1 MNHEY and CDR2 SMNVEV (reference sequence). The CDR3 covers 14 residues. The CDR3 loop reads CASSLSAGTDTQYF. CDR3 in DNA: TGTGCCAGCAGTTTAAGTGCGGGCACAGATACGCAGTATTTT.

Here the CDR3 reads CASSLHSGVHGYTF. DNA for the CDR3: TGCGCCAGCAGCCTACACTCAGGGGTTCATGGCTACACCTTC. The J gene is TRBJ1-2, the V gene TRBV4-3; D may be TRBD1 (6 bases). V was pared by 4 bases and J by 6 bases, with 15 bases between. The CDR3 has 14 amino acids. Germline V CDR1 and CDR2: LGHNA, YSLEER.

The rearrangement uses TRBV11-3 and TRBJ2-1; TRBD2 matches at 7 bases. The CDR3 runs to 14 residues. V lost 5 bases, J lost 6 bases, and 7 bases stayed unmatched. Germline loops: CDR1 SGHNT, CDR2 YENEEA. The CDR3 region is CASSPGWGGNEQFF. CDR3 bases: TGTGCCAGCAGCCCAGGTTGGGGGGGCAATGAGCAGTTCTTC.

This clone appeared a few times. CDR3 amino acids: CSAMSDTQYF. The CDR3 region has the DNA TGCAGTGCTATGTCTGATACGCAGTATTTT. The chain uses TRBV20-1 and TRBJ2-3; no reliable D call. V lost 4 bases to trimming and J lost 6 bases, with 5 bases between them. This CDR3 is 10 amino acids long. Per germline, CDR1 DFQATT and CDR2 SNEGSKA (reference sequence).

The V call is TRBV7-7, the J call TRBJ2-2; possible D gene TRBD1, 5 bases. Germline-derived CDR1 and CDR2 are SSHAT and FNYEAQ (reference sequence). Trimming shortened V by 1 base and J by 7 bases, and 16 bases separated the two germline ends. CDR3 length equals 16 residues. The CDR3 DNA reads TGTGCCAGCAGCTTAGATCGCGCAGGGAAGAACGGGGAGCTGTTTTTT. Translated: CASSLDRAGKNGELFF.

The chain carries TRBV6-5 and TRBJ2-2; 7 nucleotides align to TRBD2. Germline CDR1 MNHEY, CDR2 SVGAGI. With V trimmed by 2 bases and J by 5 bases, 5 bases remained unmatched. The CDR3 is made up of 15 amino acids. The CDR3: CASSYGLAATGELFF. CDR3 bases: TGTGCCAGCAGTTACGGCCTAGCGGCGACCGGGGAGCTGTTTTTT.

The chain employs TRBV7-2 and TRBJ1-5; D unresolved. V was cut by 2 bases and J by 4 bases, with 12 bases left in between. Germline CDR1 reads SGHTA; CDR2 reads FQGNSA. This CDR3 has 15 amino acids. The CDR3 DNA reads TGTGCCAGCAGCTTAAGAATAACCACGAATCAGCCCCAGCATTTT. This gives the protein CASSLRITTNQPQHF.

The chain employs TRBV28 and TRBJ1-1; D is ambiguous. Per the germline V gene, CDR1 is MDHEN and CDR2 is SYDVKM. The CDR3 spans 13 residues. The germline V and J ends were trimmed by 7 bases and 7 bases, with 16 bases remaining between them. This chain's CDR3 is CASTFAWASEAFF. The CDR3 nucleotides are TGTGCCAGCACCTTCGCGTGGGCCAGTGAAGCTTTCTTT.

V gene TRBV4-3 combines with J gene TRBJ2-1, with TRBD2 matching over 14 bases. The V segment lost 4 bases and the J segment 8 bases; nucleotides outside the gene matches: 10. There are 17 residues in the CDR3. Germline CDR1 reads LGHNA; CDR2 reads YSLEER. CDR3 protein: CASSRGLAGGLLDEQFF. The CDR3 DNA sequence: TGCGCCAGCAGCCGTGGACTAGCGGGAGGTCTACTCGATGAGCAGTTCTTC.

The rearrangement links TRBV6-5 to TRBJ1-1; 7 bases line up with TRBD1. There are 13 residues in the CDR3. V trimming: 7 bases; J trimming: 1 base; junction bases outside the gene matches: 3. Germline V gives CDR1 MNHEY, CDR2 SVGAGI. This CDR3 reads CASTGTANTEAFF. The CDR3 DNA follows: TGTGCCAGCACCGGGACAGCGAACACTGAAGCTTTCTTT.

The V and J genes are TRBV7-9 and TRBJ1-6; D call uncertain. Per germline, CDR1 SEHNR and CDR2 FQNEAQ (reference sequence). Trimming removed 5 bases at V and 7 bases at J, with 12 bases between. This CDR3 region has 14 residues. The CDR3 sequence: CASSPTLGNSPLHF. In DNA form, the CDR3 reads TGTGCCAGCAGCCCGACTCTGGGAAATTCACCCCTCCACTTT.

The chain uses TRBV30 and TRBJ1-1; tentative D call: TRBD1 (5 bases). Per germline, CDR1 GTSNPN and CDR2 SVGIG (reference sequence). The CDR3 has 13 residues. V was cut by 0 bases and J by 4 bases, with 9 bases left in between. The CDR3 DNA sequence: TGTGCCTGGAGTGTAGGGACGGGCACTGAAGCTTTCTTT. It yields the protein CAWSVGTGTEAFF.

The J gene is TRBJ2-3, the V gene TRBV6-2 or TRBV6-3; D might be TRBD2 (6 bases). The CDR3 sequence is 14 residues long. V was cut by 6 bases and J by 2 bases, with 12 bases left in between. Germline CDR1 is MNHEY and CDR2 is SVGEGT. CDR3 DNA: TGTGCCAGCAGCCAGACTAGACCCACAGATACGCAGTATTTT. Protein sequence: CASSQTRPTDTQYF.

This chain links TRBV12-3 or TRBV12-4 with TRBJ2-7; 8 nucleotides match TRBD1. The CDR3 spans 13 residues. J lost 3 bases, V lost 6 bases, and 4 bases had no gene match. CDR3 in amino acids: CASRPGQGYEQYF. The DNA of the CDR3 is TGTGCCAGCAGACCTGGACAGGGCTACGAGCAGTACTTC.

The chain carries TRBV28 and TRBJ1-2; 9 bases fit TRBD1. Germline V lookup: CDR1 MDHEN, CDR2 SYDVKM. The CDR3 is 13 amino acids. Unmatched junction bases numbered 4, after V lost 7 bases and J lost 4 bases. The CDR3 spells CASTLQGAYGYTF. DNA for the CDR3: TGTGCCAGCACCTTACAGGGGGCCTATGGCTACACCTTC.

The chain uses TRBV2 and TRBJ2-3; TRBD2 agrees at 9 bases. With 4 bases clipped from V and 4 bases from J, the junction kept 6 bases outside the gene matches. The CDR3 consists of 15 residues. CDR1 is SNHLY, CDR2 FYNNEI, per germline. The CDR3 loop is CASSVASGDADTQYF. The CDR3 region has the DNA TGTGCCAGCAGTGTTGCTAGCGGGGATGCAGATACGCAGTATTTT.

This chain links TRBV28 with TRBJ2-7; D is perhaps TRBD1 or TRBD2 (6 bases each). Per germline, CDR1 MDHEN and CDR2 SYDVKM. The CDR3 loop spans 12 amino acids. V was trimmed by 7 bases and J by 5 bases, leaving 12 bases between them. CDR3 residues: CASKIGGNEQYF. DNA of the CDR3: TGTGCCAGCAAGATAGGGGGGAACGAGCAGTACTTC.

The rearrangement links TRBV5-4 to TRBJ1-6; D is ambiguous. Germline CDR1 and CDR2: SGHNT and YYREEE (reference sequence). The ends were cut back, 0 bases at V and 7 bases at J, with 2 bases in the middle. The CDR3 totals 12 residues. CDR3: CASSLENSPLHF. DNA for the CDR3: TGTGCCAGCAGCTTGGAGAATTCACCCCTCCACTTT.